This is a list of T cell receptor beta chains from one sample in a study of T cells in Graves' hyperthyroidism and ophthalmopathy. TCRdb analysed the multiplex PCR reads with MiXCR anew, one entry per CDR3 protein. The table includes hundreds of thousands of distinct CDR3 sequences, 11% to 15% detected once. Sequencing was done on a sample of blood. These receptors were taken from a woman between 18 and 29 years old with Graves' hyperthyroidism. Both conserved end residues are part of each CDR3. A D gene is named only where the DNA matches it firmly. Some rows mark clone size as missing; the rest say once, few, many or name a class of expanded clone.

v_gene	abundance	d_gene	j_gene	CDR3nt	CDR3aa
TRBV7-2	many	TRBD1	TRBJ2-5	TGTGCCAGCTCAAGACAGGGGAAAATGGCCCAGTACTTC	CASSRQGKMAQYF
TRBV12-3/TRBV12-4	many	.	TRBJ2-2	TGTGCCAGCAGTCCGGGACAATCGAACACCGGGGAGCTGTTTTTT	CASSPGQSNTGELFF
TRBV6-1	few	.	TRBJ2-4	TGTGCCAGCACCGGGACCGATACCACCAAAAACATTCAGTACTTC	CASTGTDTTKNIQYF
TRBV19	few	TRBD2	TRBJ2-5	TGTGCCAGTAGTGAGCGGGAGGGGCAAGAGACCCAGTACTTC	CASSEREGQETQYF
TRBV5-1	many	.	TRBJ2-6	TGCGCCAGCAGTCCAGCCACTGGGGCCAACGTCCTGACTTTC	CASSPATGANVLTF
TRBV12-3/TRBV12-4	many	.	TRBJ2-2	TGTGCCAGTTGGGTTAGTGCCGCCGGGGAGCTGTTTTTT	CASWVSAAGELFF
TRBV7-9	many	.	TRBJ2-3	TGTGCCAGCAGCGAGACAGATACGCAGTATTTT	CASSETDTQYF
TRBV30	.	TRBD1	TRBJ1-2	TGTGCCTGGAGTTACAGGGGACCGGGAGGCTACACCTTC	CAWSYRGPGGYTF
TRBV2	many	TRBD1	TRBJ2-3	TGTGCCGCCACAGGGGGCAGAACAGATACGCAGTATTTT	CAATGGRTDTQYF
TRBV29-1	many	.	TRBJ1-4	TGCAGCGTTGTTTGGGTGGGCGGCGCAACTAATGAAAAACTGTTTTTT	CSVVWVGGATNEKLFF
TRBV5-1	many	TRBD1	TRBJ2-5	TGCGCCAGCAGCTTACCTACAGGGGCAGAGACCCAGTACTTC	CASSLPTGAETQYF
TRBV27	.	.	TRBJ2-1	TGTGCCAGCTGGACCCTAGGGGGTGAGCAGTTCTTC	CASWTLGGEQFF
TRBV19	.	.	TRBJ2-5	TGTGCCAGTAGTATCTCTCCCCCAGAGACCCAGTACTTC	CASSISPPETQYF
TRBV18	many	TRBD2	TRBJ2-1	TGTGCCAGCTCACTTATGACTAGCGGGAGTTCATCCAATGAGCAGTTCTTC	CASSLMTSGSSSNEQFF
TRBV5-1	.	.	TRBJ2-4	TGCGCCAGCAGCTTGGTAGCGGGACAGGGCATTCAGTACTTC	CASSLVAGQGIQYF
TRBV25-1	.	TRBD2	TRBJ2-5	TGTGCCAGCGGTTATTCTCGGGCTAGCGGCCAAGAGACCCAGTACTTC	CASGYSRASGQETQYF
TRBV2	many	TRBD2	TRBJ2-7	TGTGCCAGCAGTTTCCGGAAATCGCGGGAGTACGAGCAGTACTTC	CASSFRKSREYEQYF
TRBV7-3	many	.	TRBJ2-1	TGTGCCAGCAGCTTAATACCGGAATACAATGAGCAGTTCTTC	CASSLIPEYNEQFF
TRBV28	many	.	TRBJ2-2	TGTGCCAGCCGAAAAGGCGCGGGAATGGACACCGGGGAGCTGTTTTTT	CASRKGAGMDTGELFF
TRBV12-3/TRBV12-4	.	.	TRBJ2-7	TGTGCCAGCAGTTTTATCCTCTACGAGCAGTACTTC	CASSFILYEQYF
TRBV7-8	few	TRBD2	TRBJ2-7	TGTGCCAGCAGCTCGGTAGCGGGGATCTCCTACGAGCAGTACTTC	CASSSVAGISYEQYF
TRBV29-1	.	TRBD2	TRBJ2-3	TGCAGCGTTGAAAGCGGGAGGAGCACAGATACGCAGTATTTT	CSVESGRSTDTQYF
TRBV7-9	.	.	TRBJ2-7	TGTGCCAGCAGCCTTGGACAGACGAAAGCCTACGAGCAGTACTTC	CASSLGQTKAYEQYF
TRBV28	.	TRBD2	TRBJ2-1	TGTGCCAGCTGGGGCGGGGGGGCCCCCGAGCAGTTCTTC	CASWGGGAPEQFF
TRBV15	.	.	TRBJ2-7	TGTGCCACCAGCAGGGGGGCAGGAACCTACGAGCAGTACTTC	CATSRGAGTYEQYF
TRBV4-1	.	.	TRBJ2-1	TGCGCCAGCAGCCAGCTCGGGACTCCAGCCTACAATGAGCAGTTCTTC	CASSQLGTPAYNEQFF
TRBV30	.	.	TRBJ1-1	TGTGCCTGGGGTGCTCATCTGAACACTGAAGCTTTCTTT	CAWGAHLNTEAFF
TRBV9	.	TRBD2	TRBJ2-2	TGTGCCAGCAGCGTAGAATCCCTAGCGGGAGCTGGCGGGGAGCTGTTTTTT	CASSVESLAGAGGELFF
TRBV7-2	many	.	TRBJ2-7	TGTGCCAGCAGCTTAGGGAGCGGAGTACCACTCGAGCAGTACTTC	CASSLGSGVPLEQYF
TRBV10-3	few	TRBD1	TRBJ2-7	TGTGCCATCAGTGAAGGGGACAGGGGGCTGGAGGAGCAGTACTTC	CAISEGDRGLEEQYF
TRBV7-9	many	.	TRBJ2-7	TGTGCCAGCAGCCCCCCCCGGGAGGGGGCGAACGAGCAGTACTTC	CASSPPREGANEQYF
TRBV19	.	.	TRBJ1-5	TGTGCCAGAGGCCCGGGGCAGGGGAATCAGCCCCAGCATTTT	CARGPGQGNQPQHF
TRBV6-1	.	TRBD2	TRBJ2-5	TGTGCCAGCAGTCCCCCCACTAGCGGGAGGGGGGGAGAGACCCAGTACTTC	CASSPPTSGRGGETQYF
TRBV5-6	few	.	TRBJ2-3	TGTGCCAGCAGCCTGAGTGGGAGACGGGGTACGCAGTATTTT	CASSLSGRRGTQYF
TRBV19	.	TRBD1	TRBJ1-5	TGTGCCAGTAGTATCCCCGGGGACAGAAGCAATCAGCCCCAGCATTTT	CASSIPGDRSNQPQHF
TRBV28	.	.	TRBJ2-1	TGTGCCAGCAGCCTCCCCCGACAGCTAATGTTCTTC	CASSLPRQLMFF
TRBV5-1	many	.	TRBJ2-7	TGCGCCAGCAGCTTGGAGGGGAGTATTGCGTACGAGCAGTACTTC	CASSLEGSIAYEQYF
TRBV2	many	TRBD1	TRBJ1-5	TGTGCCAGCAGTGACGGTTGGGCAGGGGGTAAGCCCCAGCATTTT	CASSDGWAGGKPQHF
TRBV4-2	many	TRBD1	TRBJ2-1	TGTGCCAGCAGCCAAGATCAAGGGACAGGGCGTAATGAGCAGTTCTTC	CASSQDQGTGRNEQFF